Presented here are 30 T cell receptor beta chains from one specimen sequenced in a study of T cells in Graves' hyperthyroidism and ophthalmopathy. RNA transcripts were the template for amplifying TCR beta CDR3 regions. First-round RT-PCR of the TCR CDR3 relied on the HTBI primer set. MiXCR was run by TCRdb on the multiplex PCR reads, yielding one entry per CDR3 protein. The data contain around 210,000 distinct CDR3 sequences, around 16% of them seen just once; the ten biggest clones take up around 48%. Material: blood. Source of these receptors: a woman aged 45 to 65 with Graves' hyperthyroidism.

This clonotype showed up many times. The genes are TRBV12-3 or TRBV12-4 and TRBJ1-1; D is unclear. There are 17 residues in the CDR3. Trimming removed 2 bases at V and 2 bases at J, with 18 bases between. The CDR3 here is CASSLSSKSGKNTEAFF. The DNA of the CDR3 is TGTGCCAGCAGTTTATCTAGCAAATCGGGGAAAAACACTGAAGCTTTCTTT.

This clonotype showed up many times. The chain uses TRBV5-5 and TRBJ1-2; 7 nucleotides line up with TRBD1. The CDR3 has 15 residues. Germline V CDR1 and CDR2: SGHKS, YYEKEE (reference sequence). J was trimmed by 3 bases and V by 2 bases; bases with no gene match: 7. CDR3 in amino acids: CASSFSDRADYGYTF. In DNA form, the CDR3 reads TGTGCCAGCAGCTTTAGCGACAGGGCGGACTATGGCTACACCTTC.

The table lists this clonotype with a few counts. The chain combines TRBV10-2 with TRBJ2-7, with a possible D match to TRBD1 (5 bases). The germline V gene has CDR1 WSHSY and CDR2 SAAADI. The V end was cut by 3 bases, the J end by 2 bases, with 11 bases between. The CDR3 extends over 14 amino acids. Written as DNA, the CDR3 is TGCGCCAGCAGTGAAGGCAGGGAAGCCTACGAGCAGTACTTC. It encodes CASSEGREAYEQYF.

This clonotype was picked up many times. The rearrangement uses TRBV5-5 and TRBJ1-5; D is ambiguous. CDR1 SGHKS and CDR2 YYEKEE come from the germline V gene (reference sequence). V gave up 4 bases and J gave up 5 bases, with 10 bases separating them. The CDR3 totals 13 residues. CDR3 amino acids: CASSRQDDQPQHF. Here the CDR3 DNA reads TGTGCCAGCAGCAGACAAGACGATCAGCCCCAGCATTTT.

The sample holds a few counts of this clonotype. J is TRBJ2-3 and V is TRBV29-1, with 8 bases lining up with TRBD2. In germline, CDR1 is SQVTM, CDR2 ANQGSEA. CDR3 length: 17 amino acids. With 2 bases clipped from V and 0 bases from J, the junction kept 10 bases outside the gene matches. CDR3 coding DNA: TGCAGCGTTGAATTTCACGGGACTAGACTTAGCACAGATACGCAGTATTTT. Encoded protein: CSVEFHGTRLSTDTQYF.

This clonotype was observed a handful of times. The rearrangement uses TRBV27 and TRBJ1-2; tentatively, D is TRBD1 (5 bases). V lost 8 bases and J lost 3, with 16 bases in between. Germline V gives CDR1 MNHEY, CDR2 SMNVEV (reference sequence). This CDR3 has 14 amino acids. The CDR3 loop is CASSSRGYDYGYTF. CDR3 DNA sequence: TGTGCCAGCTCGTCACGGGGGTACGACTATGGCTACACCTTC.

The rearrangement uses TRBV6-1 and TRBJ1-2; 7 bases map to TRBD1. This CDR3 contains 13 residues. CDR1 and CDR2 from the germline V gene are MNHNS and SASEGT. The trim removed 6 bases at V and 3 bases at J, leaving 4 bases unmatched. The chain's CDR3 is CASRGTEDYGYTF. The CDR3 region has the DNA TGTGCCAGCAGGGGGACAGAGGACTATGGCTACACCTTC.

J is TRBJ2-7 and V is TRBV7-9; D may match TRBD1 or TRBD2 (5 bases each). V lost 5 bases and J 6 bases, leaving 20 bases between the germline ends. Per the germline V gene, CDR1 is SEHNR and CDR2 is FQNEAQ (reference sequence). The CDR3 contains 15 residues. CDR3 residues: CASSIHRDGGSEQYF. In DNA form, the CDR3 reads TGTGCCAGCAGCATACACCGGGACGGCGGCTCCGAGCAGTACTTC. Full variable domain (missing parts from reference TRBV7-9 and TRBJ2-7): DTGVSQNPRHKITKRGQNVTFRCDPISEHNRLYWYRQTLGQGPEFLTYFQNEAQLEKSRLLSDRFSAERPKGSFSTLEIQRTEQGDSAMYLCASSIHRDGGSEQYFGPGTRLTVT.

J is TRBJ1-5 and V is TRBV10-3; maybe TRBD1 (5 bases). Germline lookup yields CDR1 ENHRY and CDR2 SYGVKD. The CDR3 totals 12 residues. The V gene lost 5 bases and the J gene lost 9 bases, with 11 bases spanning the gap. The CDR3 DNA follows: TGTGCCATCAGTCCCCGGGGCCCGCCCCAGCATTTT. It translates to CAISPRGPPQHF.

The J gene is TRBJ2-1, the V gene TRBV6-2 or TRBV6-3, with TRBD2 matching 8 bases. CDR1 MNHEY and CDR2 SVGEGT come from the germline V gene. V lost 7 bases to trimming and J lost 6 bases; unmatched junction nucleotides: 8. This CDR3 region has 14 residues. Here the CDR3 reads CASKGTRGSNEQFF. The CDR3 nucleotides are TGTGCCAGCAAAGGGACTAGGGGGAGCAATGAGCAGTTCTTC.

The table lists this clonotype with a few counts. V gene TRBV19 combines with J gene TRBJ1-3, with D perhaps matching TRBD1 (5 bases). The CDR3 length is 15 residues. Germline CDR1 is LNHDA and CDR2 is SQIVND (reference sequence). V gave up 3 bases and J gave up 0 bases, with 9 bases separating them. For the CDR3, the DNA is TGTGCCAGTAGTATGCAGGGCAGCTCTGGAAACACCATATATTTT. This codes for CASSMQGSSGNTIYF. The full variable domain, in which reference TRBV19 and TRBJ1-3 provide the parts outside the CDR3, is DGGITQSPKYLFRKEGQNVTLSCEQNLNHDAMYWYRQDPGQGLRLIYYSQIVNDFQKGDIAEGYSVSREKKESFPLTVTSAQKNPTAFYLCASSMQGSSGNTIYFGEGSWLTVV.

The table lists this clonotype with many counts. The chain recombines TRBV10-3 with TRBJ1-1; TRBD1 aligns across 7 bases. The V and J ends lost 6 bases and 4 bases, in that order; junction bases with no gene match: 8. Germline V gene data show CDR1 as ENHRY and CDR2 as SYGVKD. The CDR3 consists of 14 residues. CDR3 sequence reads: CAIRTRDRFTEAFF. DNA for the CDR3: TGTGCCATCAGGACCCGGGACAGATTCACTGAAGCTTTCTTT.

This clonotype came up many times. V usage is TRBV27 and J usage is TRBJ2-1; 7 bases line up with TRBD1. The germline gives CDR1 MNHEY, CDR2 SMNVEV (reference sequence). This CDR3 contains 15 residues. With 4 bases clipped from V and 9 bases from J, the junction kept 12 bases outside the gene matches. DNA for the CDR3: TGTGCCAGCAGTTCAGGGGGTTCGTTATCGCGTGAGCAGTTCTTC. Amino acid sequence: CASSSGGSLSREQFF.

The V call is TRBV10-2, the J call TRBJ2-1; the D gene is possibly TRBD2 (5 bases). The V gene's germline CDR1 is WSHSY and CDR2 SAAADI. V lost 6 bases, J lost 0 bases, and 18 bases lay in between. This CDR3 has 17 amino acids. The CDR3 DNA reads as TGCGCCAGCAGACAACACCTGAGAGGGATCTCCTACAATGAGCAGTTCTTC. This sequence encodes CASRQHLRGISYNEQFF.

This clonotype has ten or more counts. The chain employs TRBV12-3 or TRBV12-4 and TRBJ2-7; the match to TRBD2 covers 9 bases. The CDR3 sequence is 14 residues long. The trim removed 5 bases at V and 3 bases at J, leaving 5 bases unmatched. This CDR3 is CASSPLAGFYEQYF. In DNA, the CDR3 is TGTGCCAGCAGTCCACTAGCGGGTTTCTACGAGCAGTACTTC.

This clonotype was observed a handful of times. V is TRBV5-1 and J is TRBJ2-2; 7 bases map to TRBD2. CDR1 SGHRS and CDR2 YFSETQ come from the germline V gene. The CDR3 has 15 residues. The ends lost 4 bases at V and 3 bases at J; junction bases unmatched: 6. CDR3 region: CASSRGLADTGELFF. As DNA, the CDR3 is TGCGCCAGCAGCCGCGGGCTAGCGGACACCGGGGAGCTGTTTTTT.

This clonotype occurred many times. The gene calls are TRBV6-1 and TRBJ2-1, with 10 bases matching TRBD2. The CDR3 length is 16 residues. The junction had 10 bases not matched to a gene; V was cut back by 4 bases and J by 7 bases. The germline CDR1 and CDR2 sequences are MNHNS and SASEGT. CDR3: CASSVSSGRRSNEQFF. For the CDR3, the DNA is TGTGCCAGCAGTGTATCTAGCGGGAGAAGGTCGAATGAGCAGTTCTTC.

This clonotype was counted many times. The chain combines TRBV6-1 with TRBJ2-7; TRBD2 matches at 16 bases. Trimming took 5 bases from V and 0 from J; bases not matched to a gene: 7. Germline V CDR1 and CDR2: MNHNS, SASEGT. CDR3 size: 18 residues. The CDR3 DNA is TGTGCCAGCAGTTGGGGACTAGCGGGAGGGCAGGGCTCCTACGAGCAGTACTTC. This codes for CASSWGLAGGQGSYEQYF.

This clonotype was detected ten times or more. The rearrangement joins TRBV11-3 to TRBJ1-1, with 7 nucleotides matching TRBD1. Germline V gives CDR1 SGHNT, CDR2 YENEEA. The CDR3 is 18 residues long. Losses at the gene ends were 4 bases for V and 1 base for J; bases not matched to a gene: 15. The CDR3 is CASSSYHGQAKGNTEAFF. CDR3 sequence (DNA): TGTGCCAGCAGCTCATACCATGGACAGGCCAAAGGGAACACTGAAGCTTTCTTT.

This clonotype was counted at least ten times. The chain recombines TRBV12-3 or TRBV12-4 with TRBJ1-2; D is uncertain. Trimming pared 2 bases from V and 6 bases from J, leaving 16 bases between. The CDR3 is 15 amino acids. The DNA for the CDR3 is TGTGCCAGCAGTTTATGGATGGGCTCGGATGATGGCTACACCTTC. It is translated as CASSLWMGSDDGYTF.

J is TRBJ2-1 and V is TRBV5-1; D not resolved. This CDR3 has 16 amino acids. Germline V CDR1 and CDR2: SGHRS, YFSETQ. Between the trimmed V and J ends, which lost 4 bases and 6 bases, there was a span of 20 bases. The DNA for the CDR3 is TGCGCCAGCAGCGCCGGCGGAGCTTCCTCTACCAATGAGCAGTTCTTC. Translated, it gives CASSAGGASSTNEQFF.

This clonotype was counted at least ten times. Here the CDR3 reads CAWSGGWTEAFF. DNA of the CDR3: TGTGCCTGGAGTGGGGGATGGACTGAAGCTTTCTTT. The rearrangement uses TRBV30 and TRBJ1-1; D gene unclear. This CDR3 comprises 12 residues. The germline V and J ends were trimmed by 1 base and 5 bases, with 8 bases remaining between them. Per germline, CDR1 GTSNPN and CDR2 SVGIG (reference sequence).

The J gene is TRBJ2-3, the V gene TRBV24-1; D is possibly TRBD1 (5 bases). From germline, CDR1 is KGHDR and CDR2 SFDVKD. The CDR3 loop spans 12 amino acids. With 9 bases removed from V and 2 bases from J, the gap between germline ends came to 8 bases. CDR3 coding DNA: TGTGCCACCTCCAGGGTCACAGATACGCAGTATTTT. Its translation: CATSRVTDTQYF.

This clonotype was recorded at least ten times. CDR3 residues: CASRDLAGAYNEQFF. CDR3 coding DNA: TGTGCCAGCAGGGACCTAGCGGGAGCCTACAATGAGCAGTTCTTC. V is TRBV6-1 and J is TRBJ2-1, with 10 bases fitting TRBD2. Germline lookup yields CDR1 MNHNS and CDR2 SASEGT. The CDR3 is 15 amino acids. V was clipped by 6 bases and J by 2 bases; unmatched bases: 4.

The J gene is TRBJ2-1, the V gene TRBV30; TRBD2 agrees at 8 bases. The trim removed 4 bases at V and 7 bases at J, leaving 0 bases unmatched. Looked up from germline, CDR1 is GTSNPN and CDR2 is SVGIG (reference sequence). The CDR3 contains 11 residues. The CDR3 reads CAWTGGNEQFF. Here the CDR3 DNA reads TGTGCCTGGACGGGAGGGAATGAGCAGTTCTTC.

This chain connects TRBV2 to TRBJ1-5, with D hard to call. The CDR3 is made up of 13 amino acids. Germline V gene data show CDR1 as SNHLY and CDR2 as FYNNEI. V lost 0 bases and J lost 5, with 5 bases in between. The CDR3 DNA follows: TGTGCCAGCAGTGAAGCCCCCTATCAGCCCCAGCATTTT. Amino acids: CASSEAPYQPQHF. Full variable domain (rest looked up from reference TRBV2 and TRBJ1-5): EPEVTQTPSHQVTQMGQEVILRCVPISNHLYFYWYRQILGQKVEFLVSFYNNEISEKSEIFDDQFSVERPDGSNFTLKIRSTKLEDSAMYFCASSEAPYQPQHFGDGTRLSIL.

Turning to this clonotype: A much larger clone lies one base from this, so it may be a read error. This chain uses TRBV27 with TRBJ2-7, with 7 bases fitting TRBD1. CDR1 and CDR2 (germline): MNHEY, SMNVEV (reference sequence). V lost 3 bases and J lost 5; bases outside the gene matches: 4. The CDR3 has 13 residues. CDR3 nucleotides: TGTGCCAGCAGTTTTAACAGGGGCCACGAGCAGTACTTC. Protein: CASSFNRGHEQYF.

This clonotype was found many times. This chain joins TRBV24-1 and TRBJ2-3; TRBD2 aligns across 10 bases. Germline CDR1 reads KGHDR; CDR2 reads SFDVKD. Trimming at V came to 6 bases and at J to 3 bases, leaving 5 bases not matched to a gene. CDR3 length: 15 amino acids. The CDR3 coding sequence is TGTGCCACCAGTAGCGGGAGGGGTTGGACAGATACGCAGTATTTT. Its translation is CATSSGRGWTDTQYF.

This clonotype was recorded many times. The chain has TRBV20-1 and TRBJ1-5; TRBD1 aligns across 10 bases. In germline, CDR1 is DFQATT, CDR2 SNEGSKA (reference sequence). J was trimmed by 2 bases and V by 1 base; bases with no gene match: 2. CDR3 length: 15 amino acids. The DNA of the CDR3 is TGCAGTGCTAGAGGCGGGACAGGGGGCAATCAGCCCCAGCATTTT. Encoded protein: CSARGGTGGNQPQHF.

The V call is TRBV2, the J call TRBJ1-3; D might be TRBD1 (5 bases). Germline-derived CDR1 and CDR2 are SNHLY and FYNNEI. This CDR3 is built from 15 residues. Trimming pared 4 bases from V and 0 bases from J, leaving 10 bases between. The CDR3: CASSVSRVSGNTIYF. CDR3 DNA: TGTGCCAGCAGTGTCTCCAGGGTCTCTGGAAACACCATATATTTT.